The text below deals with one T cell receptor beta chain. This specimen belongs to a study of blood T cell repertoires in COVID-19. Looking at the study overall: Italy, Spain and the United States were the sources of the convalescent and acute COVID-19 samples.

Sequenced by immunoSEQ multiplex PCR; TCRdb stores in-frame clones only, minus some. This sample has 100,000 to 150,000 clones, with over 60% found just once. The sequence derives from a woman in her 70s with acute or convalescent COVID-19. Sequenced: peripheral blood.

The CDR3 protein is CASRDRGGAFF. CDR3 DNA sequence: TGTGCCAGCAGGGACAGGGGGGGGGCTTTCTTT. The rearrangement uses TRBV6-5 and TRBJ1-1; 10 nucleotides agree with TRBD1. With 6 bases clipped from V and 11 bases from J, the junction kept 3 bases outside the gene matches. Germline V gene lookup returns CDR1 MNHEY and CDR2 SVGAGI. CDR3 length equals 11 residues.